Each of the 9 T cell receptor beta chains below was sequenced from the same sample in a study of blood T cell repertoires in COVID-19 (dated by TCRdb to 2019 to 2021). The library relied on the immunoSEQ multiplex PCR assay. Not all clones reach the TCRdb copy of this immuneACCESS table, which keeps in-frame sequences only. Checked studies attribute under half of the gap to unresolved V genes and leave the rest unexplained. Counted in this sample were 140,000 to 150,000 clones; 85% to 90% of them appeared once. Roughly 2.9% of the sample is taken by the ten largest. Sequenced material: peripheral blood. Receptors originate from a man between 60 and 70 years old with active or convalescent COVID-19.

The V and J genes are TRBV6-5 and TRBJ2-7; TRBD2 matches at 12 bases. CDR1 and CDR2 from the germline V gene are MNHEY and SVGAGI. This CDR3 spans 15 amino acids. V shed 6 bases and J 1 base; nucleotides not matched to a gene: 4. The CDR3 nucleotides are TGTGCCAGCAGACTCGGGACTAGCGGGTCCTACGAGCAGTACTTC. This gives the protein CASRLGTSGSYEQYF.

This clone occurred a few times. The rearrangement links TRBV6-2 or TRBV6-3 to TRBJ1-2, with a possible D match to TRBD1 (6 bases). The CDR3 extends over 15 amino acids. Between the trimmed V and J ends, which lost 6 bases and 2 bases, there was a span of 16 bases. The germline V gene has CDR1 MNHEY and CDR2 SVGEGT. The CDR3 DNA reads as TGTGCCAGCAGCCACCAGACAGGCAGGAACTATGGCTACACCTTC. Protein: CASSHQTGRNYGYTF.

The chain links TRBV28 to TRBJ2-7; D remains ambiguous. CDR3 length: 15 residues. The V end was cut by 5 bases, the J end by 0 bases, with 14 bases between. Looked up from germline, CDR1 is MDHEN and CDR2 is SYDVKM. This chain's CDR3 is CASSPSTTGSYEQYF. CDR3 DNA sequence: TGTGCCAGCAGTCCAAGCACGACGGGCTCCTACGAGCAGTACTTC.

The chain is built from TRBV30 and TRBJ2-7, with a tentative D call TRBD2 (5 bases). V lost 3 bases and J 2 bases, leaving 8 bases between the germline ends. CDR3 size: 12 residues. CDR1 and CDR2 (germline): GTSNPN, SVGIG (reference sequence). The CDR3 nucleotides read TGTGCCTGGAGCCGACTAACCTACGAGCAGTACTTC. It yields the protein CAWSRLTYEQYF.

Written as DNA, the CDR3 is TGTGCCAGCTCCTCCCGGCGGGCCGGCACAGATACGCAGTATTTT. Amino acids: CASSSRRAGTDTQYF. The J gene is TRBJ2-3, the V gene TRBV6-5; a weak D match, TRBD2 (5 bases). V was pared by 8 bases and J by 1 base, with 16 bases between. Germline CDR1 MNHEY, CDR2 SVGAGI. There are 15 residues in the CDR3.

This sequence joins TRBV18 and TRBJ2-7; 9 bases agree with TRBD2. Germline V gene data show CDR1 as KGHSH and CDR2 as LQKENI. This CDR3 has 14 amino acids. The V and J ends lost 2 bases and 5 bases, in that order; junction bases with no gene match: 4. Here the CDR3 reads CASSPFQREDEQYF. Written as DNA, the CDR3 is TGTGCCAGCTCACCATTCCAGCGGGAGGACGAGCAGTACTTC.

The V call is TRBV6-6, the J call TRBJ1-6, with 8 bases identical to TRBD1. CDR1 MNHNY and CDR2 SVGAGI come from the germline V gene (reference sequence). Unmatched junction bases numbered 4, after V lost 0 bases and J lost 9 bases. The CDR3 sequence is 15 residues long. In DNA, the CDR3 is TGTGCCAGCAGTTACTCTGGACAGGGTGGTTCACCCCTCCACTTT. It yields the protein CASSYSGQGGSPLHF.

The chain uses TRBV24-1 and TRBJ1-2; 9 bases align to TRBD1. Germline CDR1 is KGHDR and CDR2 is SFDVKD. The CDR3 spans 17 residues. The trim removed 4 bases at V and 5 bases at J, leaving 13 bases unmatched. The CDR3 sequence: CATSESGTGTGVYGYTF. The CDR3 DNA reads TGTGCCACCAGTGAATCCGGGACAGGGACCGGGGTATATGGCTACACCTTC.

The J gene is TRBJ2-1, the V gene TRBV9; D ambiguous. Germline V gene lookup returns CDR1 SGDLS and CDR2 YYNGEE. V was clipped by 3 bases and J by 10 bases, with 14 bases between them. There are 13 residues in the CDR3. CDR3 region: CASSALIVGEQFF. The CDR3 coding sequence is TGTGCCAGCAGCGCATTAATCGTCGGGGAGCAGTTCTTC.